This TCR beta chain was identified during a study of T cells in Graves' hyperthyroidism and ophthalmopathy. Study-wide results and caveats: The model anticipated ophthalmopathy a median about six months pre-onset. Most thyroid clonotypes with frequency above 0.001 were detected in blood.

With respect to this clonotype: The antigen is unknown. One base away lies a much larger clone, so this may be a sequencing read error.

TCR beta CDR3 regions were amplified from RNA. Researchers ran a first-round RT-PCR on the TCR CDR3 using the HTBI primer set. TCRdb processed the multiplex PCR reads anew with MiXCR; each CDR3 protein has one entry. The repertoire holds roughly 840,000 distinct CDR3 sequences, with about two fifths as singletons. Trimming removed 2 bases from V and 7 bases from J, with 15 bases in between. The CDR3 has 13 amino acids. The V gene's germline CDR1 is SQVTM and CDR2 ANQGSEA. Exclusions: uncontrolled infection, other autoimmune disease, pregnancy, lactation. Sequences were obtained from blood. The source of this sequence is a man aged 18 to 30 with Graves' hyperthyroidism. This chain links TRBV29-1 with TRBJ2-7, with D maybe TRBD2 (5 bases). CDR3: CSVERDSTREQYF. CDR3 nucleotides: TGCAGCGTTGAACGGGATTCAACGCGGGAGCAGTACTTC.